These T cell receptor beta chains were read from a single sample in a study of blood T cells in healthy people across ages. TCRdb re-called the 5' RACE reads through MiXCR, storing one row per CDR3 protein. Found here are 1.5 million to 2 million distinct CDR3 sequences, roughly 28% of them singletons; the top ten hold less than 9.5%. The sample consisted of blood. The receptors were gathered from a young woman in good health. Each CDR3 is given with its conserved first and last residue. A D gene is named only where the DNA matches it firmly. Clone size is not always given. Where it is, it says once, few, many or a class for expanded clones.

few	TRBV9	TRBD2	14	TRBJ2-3	CASSGGFSTDTQYF	TGTGCCAGCTCGGGGGGGTTTAGCACAGATACGCAGTATTTT
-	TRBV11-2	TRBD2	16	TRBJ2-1	CASSYHGGKLYNEQFF	TGTGCCAGCAGCTATCACGGGGGGAAACTGTACAATGAGCAGTTCTTC
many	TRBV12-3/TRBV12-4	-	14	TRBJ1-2	CASRVGAGGYGYTF	TGTGCCAGCAGGGTTGGGGCCGGAGGCTATGGCTACACCTTC
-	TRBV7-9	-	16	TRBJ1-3	CASSLLQAHSGNTIYF	TGTGCCAGCAGCTTACTCCAGGCCCACTCTGGAAACACCATATATTTT
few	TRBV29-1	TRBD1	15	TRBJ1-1	CSVEDPTGVNTEAFF	TGCAGCGTTGAAGACCCGACAGGGGTCAACACTGAAGCTTTCTTT
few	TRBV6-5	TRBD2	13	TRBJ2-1	CASSYSRGVKQFF	TGTGCCAGCAGTTACTCTCGGGGGGTTAAGCAGTTCTTC
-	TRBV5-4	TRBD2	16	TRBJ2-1	CASSLRAGLAGDFPFF	TGTGCCAGCAGCTTGCGAGCGGGACTAGCGGGAGACTTTCCGTTCTTC
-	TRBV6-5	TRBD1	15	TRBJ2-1	CASGRGDRVYNEQFF	TGTGCCAGCGGCCGCGGGGACAGGGTCTACAATGAGCAGTTCTTC
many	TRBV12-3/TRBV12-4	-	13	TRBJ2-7	CASSNVNQYEQYF	TGTGCCAGCAGCAATGTTAACCAGTACGAGCAGTACTTC
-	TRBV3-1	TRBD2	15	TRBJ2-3	CASSQWGAGTYTQYF	TGCGCCAGCAGCCAGTGGGGAGCGGGGACTTATACGCAGTATTTT